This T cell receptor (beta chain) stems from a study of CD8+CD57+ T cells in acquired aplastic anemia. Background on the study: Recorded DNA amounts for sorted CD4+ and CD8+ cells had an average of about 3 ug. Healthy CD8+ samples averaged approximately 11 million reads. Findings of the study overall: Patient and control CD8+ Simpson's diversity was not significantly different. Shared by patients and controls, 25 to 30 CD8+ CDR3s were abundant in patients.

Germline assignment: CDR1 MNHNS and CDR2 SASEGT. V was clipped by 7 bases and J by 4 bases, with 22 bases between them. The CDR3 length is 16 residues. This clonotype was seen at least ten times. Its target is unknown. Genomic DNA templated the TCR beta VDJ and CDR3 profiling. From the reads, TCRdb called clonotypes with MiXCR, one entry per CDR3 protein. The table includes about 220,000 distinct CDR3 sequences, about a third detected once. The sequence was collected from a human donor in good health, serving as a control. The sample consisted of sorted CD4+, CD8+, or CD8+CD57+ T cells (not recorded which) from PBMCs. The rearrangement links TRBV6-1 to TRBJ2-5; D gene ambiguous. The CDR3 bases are TGTGCCAGCATCCGTTCCAGAGGCCAAGGGTCAGAGACCCAGTACTTC. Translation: CASIRSRGQGSETQYF.